The clone carrying this T cell receptor (beta chain) was counted at least ten times. Its specificity is not known. According to the study, TCR beta libraries were built with iRepertoire HTBI primers and CDR3-region Arm-PCR. MiXCR, run by TCRdb on the multiplex PCR reads, gives a single entry per CDR3 protein. Among approximately 540,000 distinct CDR3 sequences listed, around 13% were seen once. The data stem from a study of regulatory T cells in long-lasting Graves disease. Study results and caveats: Persistent Graves' disease cases displayed lower TCR diversity than newly diagnosed ones.

Indicated time point: newly diagnosed GD, antithyroid drugs for less than 3 months. Construction of the TCR library relied on RNA isolated from PBMCs. This same sample was also part of a study on T cells in Graves' hyperthyroidism and ophthalmopathy. From that study: Those patients with uncontrolled infection, other autoimmune disease, pregnancy or lactation were excluded. From stable hyperthyroidism, ophthalmopathy was separated by a 13 V-J model.

The receptor's source is a woman in her 30s with Graves disease. The material sequenced was peripheral blood mononuclear cells (PBMCs), taken at new diagnosis, from a patient treated with antithyroid drugs.

This CDR3 reads CASSSSMKPNYGYTF. The DNA for the CDR3 is TGTGCCAGCAGCTCATCAATGAAACCTAACTATGGCTACACCTTC. The rearrangement uses TRBV11-3 and TRBJ1-2; the D is unclear. The ends were cut back, 4 bases at V and 0 bases at J, with 12 bases in the middle. CDR1 SGHNT and CDR2 YENEEA come from the germline V gene. The CDR3 is made up of 15 amino acids.